This entry is about one TCR beta chain. This sample was taken from a study of shared T cell receptors in the human thymus. The protocol was immunoSEQ multiplex PCR, while the TCRdb copy is restricted to in-frame clones and leaves out a portion. The table has hundreds of thousands of clones, approximately 78% seen once. Germline CDR1 reads MNHEY; CDR2 reads SMNVEV (reference sequence). This CDR3 comprises 15 residues. Trimming pared 6 bases from V and 5 bases from J, leaving 20 bases between. The same specimen was also included in a second study, on human thymus T cells. As that study records: Among the donors, all were healthy Finnish infants having corrective surgery for congenital heart defects. Resections obtained during corrective heart surgery supplied the thymus tissue. It looked as if thymic and blood repertoires used V and J genes in a biased way.

This clonotype was obtained from a boy in the first two years of life with a congenital heart defect. The sequenced sample was thymocytes. The chain recombines TRBV27 with TRBJ2-7; perhaps TRBD2 as D (6 bases). CDR3 sequence (DNA): TGTGCCAGCAGCTCTAGGGTGACACCGGGAGACGAGCAGTACTTC. This gives the protein CASSSRVTPGDEQYF.